This T cell receptor beta chain was obtained from a study of beta chain features in type 1 diabetes (dated by TCRdb to 2016 to 2018). Study-wide context: Patients and healthy donors did not differ in mean age, gender distribution, total cell number or subset yield. A total of roughly 100 million sorted cells were examined across all samples, and a strong correlation was observed between cell number per subset and RNA yield. The study compared the TCRB repertoires of sorted circulating CD4+ T cell subsets in recently diagnosed type 1 diabetes patients with those in matched healthy donors. Naive and central memory subsets were obtained from all 30 or so donors, but regulatory and stem cell-like memory subsets were isolated from only 8 patients and roughly eight healthy donors. The research as a whole found: Because small numbers of individuals were included in the HLA sub-analyses, any influence of HLA type on TCRB rearrangement was left unresolved. Naive, central memory and regulatory TCRB repertoires appeared to be more similar among patients than among healthy donors. Type 1 diabetes patients showed a moderate but significant shortening of TCRB CDR3 length in all four CD4+ subsets. At VDJ recombination sites, patients with type 1 diabetes made fewer insertions and deleted more nucleotides, a pattern implying thymic rearrangement abnormalities. Because cDNA rather than genomic DNA was sequenced, highly expressing activated cells could have been over-represented, although no difference in activation and CD3 levels was found between groups. Shorter templates might be favored by PCR, yet because patient and control samples were amplified and corrected together, any such skew would affect both groups equally.

This clone turned up a few times. What this receptor recognizes is not known. No quality values exist for individual bases; no much larger clone is one base distant. The CDR3 has 15 amino acids, counting the end cysteine and phenylalanine. CDR3 DNA only is kept here, 45 bases in frame from base 1. V is cut by 7 bases and J by 6 bases, and the space between the germline ends is 20 bases. Per the germline V gene, ENHRY is the CDR1 and SYGVKD is the CDR2. Each donor gave one peripheral blood draw, around 0.12 L on average, collected into heparinised tubes. Naive, central memory, regulatory and stem cell-like memory CD4+ T cells were sorted on a BD FACSAria II using a panel including CD45RO, CCR7, CD25, CD127, CD95 and CD27. Every sorted population had a purity above 95%. PBMCs were separated immediately by Lymphoprep density gradient centrifugation and were stained directly, without being cultured. Samples were stained and sorted in pairs, with one healthy donor and one patient per experiment, so that batch effects were minimized.

The entire isolated RNA was reverse transcribed using the High Capacity cDNA Reverse Transcription Kit, and thus expressed TCRB transcripts were sequenced. Deep immunoSEQ sequencing was performed on naive, central memory and regulatory T cell samples, with an average of about 3.6 million total reads per sample. Sorted cells were lysed in RLT buffer and RNA was extracted with DNase-treated RNeasy Micro or Mini kits, depending on cell number. To prevent cross-contamination, each cell subset was processed individually, whereas patient and healthy donor samples were processed jointly. The immunoSEQ multiplex PCR was used to amplify TCRB sequences from cDNA, yielding 87-bp fragments that span the CDR3 region. Amplicons were sequenced on the Illumina HiSeq platform. Per the authors' processing: PCR bias was computationally corrected using synthetic template baselines, reads within Hamming distance 2 were collapsed, and singletons that could not be merged were discarded. Reads were aligned against IMGT so that V, D and J genes, CDR3 length and insertions or deletions at six rearrangement sites could be assigned. Clonotype counts were normalized to sorted cell number within each subset before computing true diversity and Gini coefficients with the tcR R package. The overlap coefficient, calculated on TCRB nucleotide sequences, was used to quantify repertoire sharing. As a proxy for the pre-selection repertoire, out-of-frame TCRB sequences from naive cells were analyzed. This is the immuneACCESS table as TCRdb keeps it, with only in-frame sequences that have V and J called. A part of the clones is gone; compared with another copy, unresolved V genes explain less than half, and the rest is unexplained. V and J calls and clone size follow that table, whereas D and trimming were derived from the DNA. The sample includes about 660,000 clones, with over 13% observed a single time. The top ten hold nearly 0.04% of the sample.

The clonotype originates from a man between 18 and 29 years old with type 1 diabetes. Sequenced sample: naive CD4+ T cells from blood. This specimen's cell subset or site label, per the study, means: true naive CD4+ T cells. This chain joins TRBV10-3 to TRBJ2-3; no D segment can be confidently identified. The DNA sequence is TGTGCCATCAAGAGAGACCGTTACGATAAGGATACGCAGTATTTT. Translated, this is CAIKRDRYDKDTQYF.